Shown below are 17 T cell receptor beta chains from a single sample sequenced in a study of cytomegalovirus exposure and HLA in healthy donors. In the PCR, 60 Vbeta and 13 Jbeta primers were used. Libraries were prepared by immunoSEQ multiplex PCR; TCRdb keeps only in-frame clonotypes and omits some of them. The sample includes about 160,000 clones, approximately 76% of them seen just once. Input material: PBMCs. The receptors were gathered from a man between 60 and 75 years old in good health and CMV-seronegative.

Notes on this clone: Within the sample, other DNA sequences also encode this same CDR3. This chain uses TRBV7-2 with TRBJ1-5; perhaps TRBD1 as D (5 bases). The V gene lost 1 base and the J gene lost 1 base, with 8 bases spanning the gap. CDR1 is SGHTA, CDR2 FQGNSA, per germline. The CDR3 sequence is 15 residues long. The CDR3 coding sequence is TGTGCCAGCAGCTTAGTTGGGGCGAGCAATCAGCCCCAGCATTTT. Translating it yields CASSLVGASNQPQHF.

The CDR3 bases are TGTGCCACCAGCAGAGAAGGACTAGCGGGATACAATGAGCAGTTCTTC. This encodes CATSREGLAGYNEQFF. V usage is TRBV15 and J usage is TRBJ2-1; TRBD2 agrees at 12 bases. CDR3 length equals 16 residues. Looked up from germline, CDR1 is LNHNV and CDR2 is YYDKDF (reference sequence). J was trimmed by 4 bases and V by 0 bases; bases with no gene match: 1.

The chain carries TRBV5-1 and TRBJ2-5, with D maybe TRBD2 (6 bases). Trimming shortened V by 4 bases and J by 5 bases, and 12 bases separated the two germline ends. CDR3 length: 13 amino acids. Germline V CDR1 and CDR2: SGHRS, YFSETQ. CDR3 sequence (DNA): TGCGCCAGCAGCCAGGGACTGGATGAGACCCAGTACTTC. Its translation is CASSQGLDETQYF.

The rearrangement links TRBV6-5 to TRBJ1-2; D not resolved. In germline, CDR1 is MNHEY, CDR2 SVGAGI. Trimming stripped 3 bases from V and 7 bases from J, with 6 bases between. The CDR3 sequence is 11 residues long. CDR3 region: CASSYEGGYTF. The CDR3 bases are TGTGCCAGCAGTTATGAGGGTGGCTACACCTTC.

This clone was seen only once. The chain carries TRBV7-6 and TRBJ2-3; the D gene is possibly TRBD1 (6 bases). V shed 2 bases and J shed 6 bases, with 24 bases lying between them. This CDR3 contains 18 residues. Germline assignment: CDR1 SGHVS and CDR2 FNYEAQ. As DNA, the CDR3 is TGTGCCAGCAGCTTAAATTTTTGGGCCGGGTCCCAGGGGGATACGCAGTATTTT. Translation gives CASSLNFWAGSQGDTQYF. Drawing the rest from reference TRBV7-6 and TRBJ2-3, the complete variable domain is GAGVSQSPRYKVTKRGQDVALRCDPISGHVSLYWYRQALGQGPEFLTYFNYEAQQDKSGLPNDRFSAERPEGSISTLTIQRTEQRDSAMYRCASSLNFWAGSQGDTQYFGPGTRLTVL.

This rearrangement joins TRBV29-1 to TRBJ2-5; 11 bases fit TRBD2. The CDR3 sequence is 13 residues long. The junction had 3 bases not matched to a gene; V was cut back by 6 bases and J by 3 bases. Germline assignment: CDR1 SQVTM and CDR2 ANQGSEA. The CDR3 loop reads CSVQTSGEETQYF. The CDR3 nucleotides read TGCAGCGTCCAGACTAGCGGGGAAGAGACCCAGTACTTC.

The chain joins TRBV4-3 to TRBJ1-2, with 8 bases that match TRBD1. The CDR3 runs to 13 residues. Germline CDR1 LGHNA, CDR2 YSLEER. The V segment lost 4 bases and the J segment 8 bases; nucleotides outside the gene matches: 6. CDR3 region: CASSPRQGRGYTF. DNA for the CDR3: TGCGCCAGCAGCCCGAGACAGGGGAGGGGCTACACCTTC.

This chain joins TRBV4-1 and TRBJ2-7; 12 bases are shared with TRBD2. The CDR3 runs 19 residues. CDR1 MGHRA and CDR2 YSYEKL come from the germline V gene. V lost 4 bases and J lost 2; bases outside the gene matches: 15. CDR3 nucleotide sequence: TGCGCCAGCAGCCCCCGGACTCTGGCTAGCGGGGGGGCCACCTACGAGCAGTACTTC. Its translation is CASSPRTLASGGATYEQYF.

This chain uses TRBV30 with TRBJ1-3; D is perhaps TRBD1 (5 bases). Germline loops: CDR1 GTSNPN, CDR2 SVGIG (reference sequence). The V end was cut by 4 bases, the J end by 0 bases, with 10 bases between. This CDR3 contains 14 residues. The CDR3 loop reads CAWTRGLSGNTIYF. CDR3 nucleotides: TGTGCCTGGACTAGGGGCCTCTCTGGAAACACCATATATTTT.

There are a few counts of this clone. The CDR3: CASSSNRASGTEAFF. DNA of the CDR3: TGTGCCAGCAGTTCCAACAGGGCATCAGGGACTGAAGCTTTCTTT. The chain links TRBV2 to TRBJ1-1; possibly TRBD1 for D (6 bases). The CDR3 totals 15 residues. Germline V gives CDR1 SNHLY, CDR2 FYNNEI. With 5 bases removed from V and 5 bases from J, the gap between germline ends came to 18 bases.

The chain is built from TRBV7-8 and TRBJ2-7, with 9 bases matching TRBD2. The CDR3 has 12 residues. The ends lost 5 bases at V and 10 bases at J; junction bases unmatched: 6. Germline CDR1 SGHVS, CDR2 FQNEAQ. This chain's CDR3 is CASSPTSGAQYF. CDR3 sequence (DNA): TGTGCCAGCAGCCCGACTAGCGGAGCTCAGTACTTC. Drawing the rest from reference TRBV7-8 and TRBJ2-7, the complete variable domain is GAGVSQSPRYKVAKRGQDVALRCDPISGHVSLFWYQQALGQGPEFLTYFQNEAQLDKSGLPSDRFFAERPEGSVSTLKIQRTQQEDSAVYLCASSPTSGAQYFGPGTRLTVT.

This clone occurred a few times. This chain links TRBV5-1 with TRBJ2-3; 7 bases fit TRBD1. CDR3 size: 14 residues. J lost 2 bases, V lost 5 bases, and 5 bases had no gene match. The germline gives CDR1 SGHRS, CDR2 YFSETQ. The CDR3 region is CASRRGQNTDTQYF. Here the CDR3 DNA reads TGCGCCAGCAGGAGGGGGCAGAACACAGATACGCAGTATTTT.

A single count supports this clone. The chain recombines TRBV7-2 with TRBJ2-5; TRBD1 matches 8 bases. Germline V lookup: CDR1 SGHTA, CDR2 FQGNSA. The length of the CDR3 is 14 residues. V gave up 5 bases and J gave up 5 bases; unmatched junction bases: 7. CDR3 coding DNA: TGTGCCAGCAGCCAGACAGGGGCCCGGGAGACCCAGTACTTC. Its protein product is CASSQTGARETQYF.

The CDR3 region has the DNA TGTGCCAGCAGCCGACAGGCAGCGGGGGAGCTGTTTTTT. Translated, it gives CASSRQAAGELFF. The chain uses TRBV5-6 and TRBJ2-2; D perhaps matches TRBD1 (6 bases). Germline V gene sequence: CDR1 SGHDT, CDR2 YYEEEE. The CDR3 covers 13 residues. V was cut by 4 bases and J by 8 bases, with 12 bases left in between.

The chain recombines TRBV7-2 with TRBJ1-4; D perhaps matches TRBD1 (6 bases). Germline lookup yields CDR1 SGHTA and CDR2 FQGNSA. The CDR3 sequence is 18 residues long. V dropped 3 bases and J dropped 7 bases, with 24 bases sitting between them. CDR3 sequence reads: CASSFSRGEGGSGEKLFF. Written as DNA, the CDR3 is TGTGCCAGCAGCTTTAGTAGAGGGGAGGGGGGTTCGGGTGAAAAACTGTTTTTT.

This rearrangement joins TRBV2 to TRBJ2-3, with 8 bases aligning to TRBD2. The V segment lost 7 bases and the J segment 4 bases; nucleotides outside the gene matches: 16. The CDR3 sequence is 17 residues long. Germline CDR1 is SNHLY and CDR2 is FYNNEI. The CDR3 loop reads CASNGAPGGRRADTQYF. The CDR3 bases are TGTGCCAGCAACGGGGCCCCCGGCGGGAGGAGAGCAGATACGCAGTATTTT.

Regarding this clone: Different DNA sequences within this sample yield the same CDR3. The V gene is TRBV9, the J gene TRBJ1-1; no reliable D call. The germline gives CDR1 SGDLS, CDR2 YYNGEE. The V and J ends lost 0 bases and 5 bases respectively, with 8 bases between them. The CDR3 has 13 amino acids. CDR3 sequence: CASSVGAGTEAFF. The CDR3 DNA reads TGTGCCAGCAGCGTAGGAGCGGGGACTGAAGCTTTCTTT.